The present TCR beta chain was sequenced within a study of cytomegalovirus exposure and HLA in healthy donors. Study observations and caveats: Some public TCRs appeared in many individuals, while most sequences were rare. Reports described diagnosis of cytomegalovirus status by the classifier as highly specific and sensitive. Follow-up analysis seemed to connect common viral pathogens with several of the most significant clusters identified.

Regarding this clone: Its specificity is not known.

With 60 Vbeta and 13 Jbeta primers, the PCR was carried out. Data came from immunoSEQ multiplex PCR; TCRdb stores just in-frame clones and leaves some out. This table has 150,000 to 160,000 clones, 80% appearing once. The germline gives CDR1 SNHLY, CDR2 FYNNEI. The CDR3 runs 21 residues. V was clipped by 2 bases and J by 5 bases, with 32 bases between them. The specimen was PBMCs. The sequence was obtained from a woman in her forties in good health and CMV-seropositive. V is TRBV2 and J is TRBJ2-3, with a possible D match to TRBD1 (8 bases). CDR3 loop: CASSERWQGAGSGPLRDTQYF. The CDR3 coding sequence is TGTGCCAGCAGTGAAAGGTGGCAGGGGGCGGGTAGCGGGCCTTTGAGAGATACGCAGTATTTT.